Presented here are 30 T cell receptor beta chains from one specimen sequenced in a study of blood T cells in healthy people across ages. With a J-beta primer mix and a sample-barcoded 5' primer, a second PCR ran about 7 to 12 cycles. TCRdb fed the 5' RACE reads into MiXCR, producing one record per CDR3 protein. The sample yields approximately 2,000,000 distinct CDR3 sequences, roughly two fifths seen once. The sequencing sample was made of blood. The receptors stem from a human donor in good health.

This clonotype appeared a few times. The chain links TRBV5-1 to TRBJ2-3; no clear D gene. This CDR3 is built from 14 residues. The germline gives CDR1 SGHRS, CDR2 YFSETQ. Trimming took 4 bases from V and 1 from J, leaving 10 bases between them. This CDR3 reads CASSPLSGTDTQYF. CDR3 DNA: TGCGCCAGCAGCCCCCTTTCCGGCACAGATACGCAGTATTTT.

The V and J genes are TRBV28 and TRBJ1-6, with D unclear. CDR1 is MDHEN, CDR2 SYDVKM, per germline. The CDR3 is made up of 15 amino acids. V lost 3 bases and J lost 9, with 15 bases in between. CDR3 protein: CASSFMSGRGSPLHF. The CDR3 DNA sequence: TGTGCCAGCAGTTTTATGAGCGGGAGAGGTTCACCCCTCCACTTT.

Details on this clonotype: A much more abundant neighbour one base away suggests this may be a read error. The chain couples TRBV29-1 to TRBJ2-7; D possibly corresponds to TRBD2 (6 bases). Trimming removed 6 bases from V and 2 bases from J, with 17 bases in between. The CDR3 has 14 residues. In germline, CDR1 is SQVTM, CDR2 ANQGSEA. The CDR3, as DNA: TGCAGCGTCGTCGGGACTTTGGACGCCTACGAGCAGTACTTC. Translated, it gives CSVVGTLDAYEQYF.

There are many counts of this clonotype. For the CDR3, the DNA is TGCAGCGTTGCTCGTCCGAACACTGAAGCTTTCTTT. This translates into CSVARPNTEAFF. The chain is built from TRBV29-1 and TRBJ1-1; D remains unclear. Per the germline V gene, CDR1 is SQVTM and CDR2 is ANQGSEA. This CDR3 spans 12 amino acids. The V end was cut by 4 bases, the J end by 1 base, with 7 bases between.

The chain uses TRBV9 and TRBJ2-3; no clear D gene. V lost 1 base and J 5 bases, leaving 17 bases between the germline ends. The CDR3 loop spans 16 amino acids. Germline CDR1 reads SGDLS; CDR2 reads YYNGEE. The CDR3 is CASSVSEARVGDTQYF. The CDR3 DNA reads TGTGCCAGCAGCGTAAGCGAGGCTAGGGTAGGAGATACGCAGTATTTT. Filled out from reference TRBV9 and TRBJ2-3, the complete variable domain reads DSGVTQTPKHLITATGQRVTLRCSPRSGDLSVYWYQQSLDQGLQFLIQYYNGEERAKGNILERFSAQQFPDLHSELNLSSLELGDSALYFCASSVSEARVGDTQYFGPGTRLTVL.

V is TRBV24-1 and J is TRBJ2-5; perhaps TRBD2 as D (5 bases). Per germline, CDR1 KGHDR and CDR2 SFDVKD. V gave up 5 bases and J gave up 5 bases, with 11 bases separating them. The CDR3 is 13 residues long. CDR3 in DNA: TGTGCCACCAGTGGTCCTAGCATGGAGACCCAGTACTTC. Translated, it gives CATSGPSMETQYF.

This clonotype turned up a few times. V is TRBV4-3 and J is TRBJ1-2; 8 bases are a match to TRBD1. The V gene end was trimmed by 5 bases and the J gene end by 4 bases; junction bases not matched to a gene: 6. The CDR3 is made up of 14 amino acids. Germline V gives CDR1 LGHNA, CDR2 YSLEER. CDR3 residues: CASSVAGGVYGYTF. The CDR3 DNA reads as TGCGCCAGCAGCGTCGCAGGGGGCGTCTATGGCTACACCTTC.

This clonotype appeared a few times. V gene TRBV5-1 combines with J gene TRBJ1-5; no clear D gene. Germline CDR1 is SGHRS and CDR2 is YFSETQ. V shed 2 bases and J shed 3 bases, with 18 bases lying between them. CDR3 size: 17 residues. The CDR3 nucleotides read TGCGCCAGCAGCTTTATGCCTATCGGCGACGACAATCAGCCCCAGCATTTT. Its protein product is CASSFMPIGDDNQPQHF.

The rearrangement joins TRBV28 to TRBJ1-2, with D possibly matching TRBD1 (6 bases). Germline CDR1 MDHEN, CDR2 SYDVKM. The CDR3 is 14 residues long. Trimming took 3 bases from V and 5 from J, leaving 13 bases between them. Written as DNA, the CDR3 is TGTGCCAGCAGTTTTGGACAGCCGACATATGGCTACACCTTC. Translation gives CASSFGQPTYGYTF.

The chain carries TRBV5-4 and TRBJ1-4; no clear D. This CDR3 region has 15 residues. Trimming removed 0 bases at V and 1 base at J, with 7 bases between. Germline CDR1 is SGHNT and CDR2 is YYREEE (reference sequence). CDR3 amino acids: CASSLDRGTNEKLFF. In DNA form, the CDR3 reads TGTGCCAGCAGCTTGGATCGGGGAACTAATGAAAAACTGTTTTTT.

The chain uses TRBV12-3 or TRBV12-4 and TRBJ1-5, with a possible D match to TRBD1 (6 bases). There are 14 residues in the CDR3. The V and J ends lost 5 bases and 7 bases respectively, with 15 bases between them. DNA for the CDR3: TGTGCCAGCAGTCTGGACAGAAGACGGCAGCCCCAGCATTTT. It codes for CASSLDRRRQPQHF.

This clonotype was observed a few times. The rearrangement links TRBV6-2 or TRBV6-3 to TRBJ2-7; TRBD2 is a possible D gene (6 bases). Germline V lookup: CDR1 MNHEY, CDR2 SVGEGT. V was clipped by 2 bases and J by 0 bases, with 14 bases between them. The CDR3 has 16 residues. CDR3 in amino acids: CASSYHRGFSSYEQYF. CDR3 DNA: TGTGCCAGCAGTTACCACCGGGGGTTTAGCTCCTACGAGCAGTACTTC.

This clonotype was recorded a few times. The chain uses TRBV12-3 or TRBV12-4 and TRBJ2-7; 13 nucleotides match TRBD2. With 5 bases clipped from V and 4 bases from J, the junction kept 5 bases outside the gene matches. The CDR3 loop spans 15 amino acids. The CDR3 loop is CASSTGTSGTYEQYF. The CDR3, as DNA: TGTGCCAGCAGTACAGGGACTAGCGGGACTTACGAGCAGTACTTC.

This clonotype has a handful of counts. This rearrangement joins TRBV5-1 to TRBJ2-7, with 11 bases fitting TRBD2. Germline CDR1 reads SGHRS; CDR2 reads YFSETQ. This CDR3 comprises 19 residues. J lost 1 base, V lost 0 bases, and 12 bases had no gene match. In nucleotides, the CDR3 is TGCGCCAGCAGCTTGGATATTAGCGGGGGGGCCTATGTTTCCTACGAGCAGTACTTC. This gives the protein CASSLDISGGAYVSYEQYF.

This clonotype turned up a few times. V usage is TRBV4-2 and J usage is TRBJ1-4, with 9 bases identical to TRBD1. The germline CDR1 and CDR2 sequences are LGHNA and YNFKEQ. The CDR3 loop spans 15 amino acids. Trimming took 3 bases from V and 7 from J; bases not matched to a gene: 6. The CDR3 coding sequence is TGTGCCAGCAGCCAGGGGGACAGGGAAGGTGAAAAACTGTTTTTT. Its protein product is CASSQGDREGEKLFF.

This clonotype was seen many times. The chain has TRBV24-1 and TRBJ1-2; maybe TRBD1 (5 bases). V was trimmed by 4 bases and J by 8 bases, leaving 13 bases between them. The CDR3 covers 13 residues. CDR1 and CDR2 (germline): KGHDR, SFDVKD. The CDR3 protein is CATSDPVRGGYTF. The CDR3 coding sequence is TGTGCCACCAGTGACCCCGTGAGGGGAGGCTACACCTTC.

V gene TRBV29-1 combines with J gene TRBJ2-1, with D perhaps TRBD1 (6 bases). The V gene lost 5 bases and the J gene lost 4 bases, with 15 bases spanning the gap. The CDR3 has 14 amino acids. Germline CDR1 and CDR2: SQVTM and ANQGSEA. CDR3 in amino acids: CSVLTGSNYNEQFF. CDR3 nucleotide sequence: TGCAGCGTTTTAACAGGGTCTAATTACAATGAGCAGTTCTTC.

The sample holds one count of this clonotype. A read error may produce the germline difference seen at one junction end. The chain employs TRBV7-2 and TRBJ2-1, with no clear D. The better agreement between TRBJ2-7 and the DNA end casts doubt on the J call. Germline V gene sequence: CDR1 SGHTA, CDR2 FQGNSA. The CDR3 has 12 residues. CDR3 residues: CVSSPTPYEQYF. For the CDR3, the DNA is TGTGTCAGCAGCCCCACGCCCTACGAGCAGTACTTC.

Concerning this clonotype: Being one base from a much bigger clone, this may be a read error. V usage is TRBV29-1 and J usage is TRBJ1-2; the D gene is possibly TRBD1 (5 bases). The CDR3 length is 14 residues. The germline CDR1 and CDR2 sequences are SQVTM and ANQGSEA. For the CDR3, the DNA is TGCAGCGTTGGATACAGGCCTCCTAACTATGGCTACTCCTTC. It yields the protein CSVGYRPPNYGYSF.

V and J are TRBV10-3 and TRBJ1-6; 10 bases align to TRBD1. The CDR3 sequence is 18 residues long. Trimming at V came to 3 bases and at J to 7 bases, leaving 12 bases not matched to a gene. The germline V gene encodes CDR1 ENHRY and CDR2 SYGVKD. The CDR3 coding sequence is TGTGCCATCAGTGATTACGACAGGGGGCTCCCAAGGAATTCACCCCTCCACTTT. The encoded protein is CAISDYDRGLPRNSPLHF.

This clonotype was seen more than once but under ten times. V gene TRBV20-1 combines with J gene TRBJ1-4; D uncertain. Germline V gene lookup returns CDR1 DFQATT and CDR2 SNEGSKA (reference sequence). There are 11 residues in the CDR3. V gave up 2 bases and J gave up 10 bases, with 8 bases separating them. The CDR3 loop reads CSARQQLKLFF. CDR3 in DNA: TGCAGTGCTAGACAGCAACTAAAACTGTTTTTT.

There are a few counts of this clonotype. The chain joins TRBV29-1 to TRBJ2-3, with D possibly TRBD1 on 7 matching bases. The CDR3 runs 16 residues. Germline loops: CDR1 SQVTM, CDR2 ANQGSEA. V was shortened by 0 bases and J by 6 bases, with 19 bases between the two germline ends. CDR3 coding DNA: TGCAGCGTTGAAGAGGAGGGGGCGGAATATCGGGATACGCAGTATTTT. It translates to CSVEEEGAEYRDTQYF.

This clonotype was counted only a few times. The chain is built from TRBV5-5 and TRBJ2-7; perhaps TRBD2 as D (5 bases). TRBJ2-5 matches the DNA end more closely, so the J call is doubtful. Germline V gene data show CDR1 as SGHKS and CDR2 as YYEKEE (reference sequence). The CDR3 sequence is 15 residues long. In DNA form, the CDR3 reads TGTGCCAGCAGCTTGGTTTCCGGGGATCTCCAGACCCAGTACTTC. Protein: CASSLVSGDLQTQYF.

Comment on this clonotype: At one boundary the junction diverges from the germline segment, which might be a read error. The rearrangement links TRBV9 to TRBJ2-1; D is perhaps TRBD2 (5 bases). The CDR3 runs to 15 residues. Germline CDR1 SGDLS, CDR2 YYNGEE. DNA for the CDR3: TGTGCCAGCGGCGTCTCGGGAACAAACAACCCTAGGCAGTTCTTC. It codes for CASGVSGTNNPRQFF.

This clonotype has only a few counts. V and J are TRBV29-1 and TRBJ1-6; maybe TRBD1 (5 bases). The CDR3 consists of 12 residues. Looked up from germline, CDR1 is SQVTM and CDR2 is ANQGSEA. Trimming left V 0 bases short and J 16 bases short, with 13 bases between. CDR3 sequence reads: CSVEEGGVKLHF. The DNA for the CDR3 is TGCAGCGTTGAAGAGGGAGGGGTAAAGCTCCACTTT.

The chain combines TRBV20-1 with TRBJ2-7; 8 nucleotides agree with TRBD2. There are 13 residues in the CDR3. Losses at the gene ends were 3 bases for V and 6 bases for J; bases not matched to a gene: 7. Germline values: CDR1 DFQATT, CDR2 SNEGSKA (reference sequence). The CDR3, as DNA: TGCAGTGCTAGCGGGGGGGCCTCTCGCGAGCAGTACTTC. Residues: CSASGGASREQYF.

The gene calls are TRBV12-3 or TRBV12-4 and TRBJ1-6; D ambiguous. CDR3 length equals 14 residues. V was shortened by 6 bases and J by 7 bases, with 13 bases between the two germline ends. The CDR3 protein is CASSAGIPNSPLHF. The CDR3 nucleotides are TGTGCCAGCAGCGCGGGGATACCCAATTCACCCCTCCACTTT.

Worth noting for this clonotype: This may be a read error, as it is one base from a much larger clone. This sequence joins TRBV29-1 and TRBJ2-1, with 8 bases matching TRBD1. The V gene end was trimmed by 5 bases and the J gene end by 13 bases; junction bases not matched to a gene: 13. The CDR3 extends over 13 amino acids. The germline V gene has CDR1 SQVTM and CDR2 ANQGSEA. CDR3 DNA sequence: TGCAGCGTTACTCAGGGGGCATTGGAGACCCAGTTCTTC. This codes for CSVTQGALETQFF.

This clonotype was seen only a few times. The rearrangement uses TRBV5-1 and TRBJ2-7, with D tentatively TRBD1 or TRBD2 (7 bases each). This CDR3 is built from 16 residues. The V end was cut by 3 bases, the J end by 1 base, with 17 bases between. In germline, CDR1 is SGHRS, CDR2 YFSETQ. The CDR3 sequence is CASSSPGGTESYEQYF. CDR3 DNA: TGCGCCAGCAGCTCGCCCGGGGGGACAGAGTCCTACGAGCAGTACTTC.

In the case of this clonotype: The junction departs from germline at one end; a sequencing error may be responsible. CDR3 bases: TGCGGTGCCACTCGACCCCAAGGGAATGAGCAGTTCTTC. It yields the protein CGATRPQGNEQFF. The V and J genes are TRBV20-1 and TRBJ2-1; D is ambiguous. The CDR3 is 13 residues long. The V gene's germline CDR1 is DFQATT and CDR2 SNEGSKA (reference sequence).